This record concerns one T cell receptor beta chain sequence. Data came from immunoSEQ multiplex PCR; TCRdb stores just in-frame clones and leaves some out. The sample holds about 120,000 clones, around 89% seen once. The data stem from a study of T cell responses to AZD1222 COVID-19 vaccine. The sequence came from an adult in good health. This specimen was peripheral blood, taken on day 0 of AZD1222 vaccination.

CDR3 sequence reads: CATSDLDRGRQETQYF. In nucleotides, the CDR3 is TGTGCCACCAGTGATTTGGACAGGGGGCGGCAAGAGACCCAGTACTTC. This sequence joins TRBV24-1 and TRBJ2-5; 10 bases agree with TRBD1. The junction had 2 bases not matched to a gene; V was cut back by 0 bases and J by 2 bases. This CDR3 region has 16 residues. Germline CDR1 reads KGHDR; CDR2 reads SFDVKD.